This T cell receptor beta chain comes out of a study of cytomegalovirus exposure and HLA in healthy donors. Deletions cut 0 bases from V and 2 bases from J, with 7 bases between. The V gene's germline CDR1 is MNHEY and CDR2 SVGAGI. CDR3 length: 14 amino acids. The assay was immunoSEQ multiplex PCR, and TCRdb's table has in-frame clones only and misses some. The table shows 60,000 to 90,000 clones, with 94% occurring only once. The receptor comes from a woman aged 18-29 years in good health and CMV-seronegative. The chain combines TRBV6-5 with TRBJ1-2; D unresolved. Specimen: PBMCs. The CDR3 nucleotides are TGTGCCAGCAGTTACTCGATGCGAAACTATGGCTACACCTTC. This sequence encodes CASSYSMRNYGYTF.